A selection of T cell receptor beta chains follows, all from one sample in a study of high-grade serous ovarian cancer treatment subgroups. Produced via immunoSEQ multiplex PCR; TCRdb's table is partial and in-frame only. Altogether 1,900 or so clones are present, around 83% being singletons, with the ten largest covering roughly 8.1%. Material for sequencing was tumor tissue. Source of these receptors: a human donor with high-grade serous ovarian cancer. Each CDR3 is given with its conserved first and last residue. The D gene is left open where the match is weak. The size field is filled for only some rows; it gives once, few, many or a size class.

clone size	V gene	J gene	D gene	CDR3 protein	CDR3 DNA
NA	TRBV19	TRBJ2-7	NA	CASSIQGSYEQYF	TGTGCCAGTAGTATCCAGGGTTCCTACGAGCAGTACTTC
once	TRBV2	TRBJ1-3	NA	CASRTGGNTIYF	TGTGCCAGCAGGACGGGGGGGAACACCATATATTTT
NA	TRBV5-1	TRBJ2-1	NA	CASSIRLGHEQFF	TGCGCCAGCAGCATCAGGCTGGGCCATGAGCAGTTCTTC
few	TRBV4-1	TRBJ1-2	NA	CASSQDQAGYGYTF	TGCGCCAGCAGCCAGGACCAGGCGGGCTATGGCTACACCTTC
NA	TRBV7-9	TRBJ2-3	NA	CASSPRYTDTQYF	TGTGCCAGCAGCCCACGGTACACAGATACGCAGTATTTT
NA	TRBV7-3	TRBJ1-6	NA	CASRSDSPYSPLHF	TGTGCCAGCAGGTCGGACAGCCCATATTCACCCCTCCACTTT
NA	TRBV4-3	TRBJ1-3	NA	CASSQALSSGNTIYF	TGCGCCAGCAGCCAAGCACTTAGCTCTGGAAACACCATATATTTT
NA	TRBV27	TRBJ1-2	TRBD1	CASSLSSGQGNYGYTF	TGTGCCAGCAGCCTGAGCTCGGGACAGGGGAACTATGGCTACACCTTC
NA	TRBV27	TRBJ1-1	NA	CASSFQGMNTEAFF	TGTGCCAGCAGTTTCCAGGGGATGAACACTGAAGCTTTCTTT
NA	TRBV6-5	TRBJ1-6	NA	CASSYEGMTPLHF	TGTGCCAGCAGTTACGAAGGGATGACACCCCTCCACTTT
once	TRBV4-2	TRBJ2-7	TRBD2	CASSLEGSGRTYEQYF	TGTGCCAGCAGCTTAGAGGGCAGCGGGAGGACCTACGAGCAGTACTTC
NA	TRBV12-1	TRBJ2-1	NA	CASSCLAGGNNEQFF	TGTGCCAGCAGCTGCCTAGCGGGGGGGAACAATGAGCAGTTCTTC
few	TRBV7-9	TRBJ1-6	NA	CASSLDNSPLHF	TGTGCCAGCAGCCTTGATAATTCACCCCTCCACTTT
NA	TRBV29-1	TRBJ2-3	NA	CSVAMADTQYF	TGCAGCGTTGCGATGGCAGATACGCAGTATTTT
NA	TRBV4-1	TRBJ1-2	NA	CASSQDSWNYGYTF	TGCGCCAGCAGCCAAGATTCCTGGAACTATGGCTACACCTTC
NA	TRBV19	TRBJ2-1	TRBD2	CASSLTSGAPGNEQFF	TGTGCCAGTAGTTTGACTAGCGGGGCACCAGGGAATGAGCAGTTCTTC
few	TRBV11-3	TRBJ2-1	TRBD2	CASSLDRLAGVGNEQFF	TGTGCCAGCAGCTTAGATCGTCTAGCGGGAGTTGGTAATGAGCAGTTCTTC
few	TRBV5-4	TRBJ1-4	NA	CASSLAGREGEKLFF	TGTGCCAGCAGCTTGGCTGGTCGAGAGGGGGAAAAACTGTTTTTT
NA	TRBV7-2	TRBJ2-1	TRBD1	CASSVPTGGAYNEQFF	TGTGCCAGCAGCGTCCCAACAGGGGGCGCCTACAATGAGCAGTTCTTC
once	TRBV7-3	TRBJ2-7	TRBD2	CASRLGGRALGSEQYF	TGTGCCAGCAGGTTGGGCGGGAGGGCCCTCGGGAGCGAGCAGTACTTC
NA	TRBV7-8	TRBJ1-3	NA	CASSLSRSGNTIYF	TGTGCCAGCAGCCTGAGTCGTTCTGGAAACACCATATATTTT
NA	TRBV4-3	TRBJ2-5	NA	CASSQGLGFQETQYF	TGCGCCAGCAGCCAAGGATTGGGCTTCCAAGAGACCCAGTACTTC
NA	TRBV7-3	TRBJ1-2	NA	CASSSSAGVGGYTF	TGTGCCAGCAGCTCCTCAGCGGGGGTGGGTGGCTACACCTTC
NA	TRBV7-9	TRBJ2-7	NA	CASSFRGVSYEQYF	TGTGCCAGCAGCTTTAGGGGGGTCTCCTACGAGCAGTACTTC
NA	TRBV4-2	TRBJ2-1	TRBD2	CASSQEASGGAQLYNEQFF	TGTGCCAGCAGCCAAGAGGCTAGCGGGGGGGCCCAACTTTACAATGAGCAGTTCTTC
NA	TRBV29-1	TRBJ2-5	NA	CSVGEAGGGQETQYF	TGCAGCGTTGGGGAAGCAGGGGGAGGCCAAGAGACCCAGTACTTC
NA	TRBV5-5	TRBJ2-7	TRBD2	CASSKTSGATYEQYF	TGTGCCAGCAGTAAGACTAGCGGGGCGACCTACGAGCAGTACTTC
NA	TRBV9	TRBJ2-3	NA	CASSVHFLRGSDTQYF	TGTGCCAGCAGCGTACATTTTCTTAGAGGGTCGGATACGCAGTATTTT
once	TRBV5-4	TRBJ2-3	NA	CASSLWGSGTDTQYF	TGTGCCAGCAGCCTCTGGGGGTCGGGTACAGATACGCAGTATTTT
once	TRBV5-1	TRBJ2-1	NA	CASSLGVRTDTNEQFF	TGCGCCAGCAGCTTGGGGGTAAGAACCGATACGAATGAGCAGTTCTTC
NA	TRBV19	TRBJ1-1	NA	CASSETRGTEAFF	TGTGCCAGTAGTGAAACGAGGGGGACTGAAGCTTTCTTT
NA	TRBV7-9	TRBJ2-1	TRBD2	CASSPLAGGPEQFF	TGTGCCAGCAGCCCTCTAGCGGGAGGGCCTGAGCAGTTCTTC
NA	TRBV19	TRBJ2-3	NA	CASSFGASVGTDTQYF	TGTGCCAGTAGTTTTGGCGCGTCAGTCGGGACAGATACGCAGTATTTT
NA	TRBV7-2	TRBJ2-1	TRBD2	CASRQRTSPYNEQFF	TGTGCCAGCAGACAAAGGACTAGCCCCTACAATGAGCAGTTCTTC
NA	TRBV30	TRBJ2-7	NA	CALAGAYEQYF	TGTGCCCTCGCCGGAGCCTACGAGCAGTACTTC
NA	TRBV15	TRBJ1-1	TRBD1	CATSRVLFTGDGSEAFF	TGTGCCACCAGCAGAGTCTTATTTACAGGGGATGGGTCTGAAGCTTTCTTT
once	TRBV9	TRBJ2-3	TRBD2	CASSFAGGRTDTQYF	TGTGCCAGCAGCTTTGCGGGAGGGCGCACAGATACGCAGTATTTT
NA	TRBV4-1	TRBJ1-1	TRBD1	CASSQTPTGGINTEAFF	TGCGCCAGCAGCCAAACGCCGACAGGGGGTATTAACACTGAAGCTTTCTTT
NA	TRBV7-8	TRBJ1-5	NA	CASSLATRVGNQPQHF	TGTGCCAGCAGCTTAGCCACGAGAGTGGGCAATCAGCCCCAGCATTTT
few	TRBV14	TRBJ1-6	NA	CASSQGRDNSPLHF	TGTGCCAGCAGCCAAGGACGGGATAATTCACCCCTCCACTTT
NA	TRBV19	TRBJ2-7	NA	CASSIDPSSYEQYF	TGTGCCAGTAGTATAGACCCTAGCAGCTACGAGCAGTACTTC
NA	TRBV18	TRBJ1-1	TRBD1	CASSPRQGEAFF	TGTGCCAGCTCACCCCGACAGGGGGAAGCTTTCTTT
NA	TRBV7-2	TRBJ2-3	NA	CASSLGPITDTQYF	TGTGCCAGCAGCTTGGGACCGATCACAGATACGCAGTATTTT
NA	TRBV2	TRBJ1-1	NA	CASSDEGRGKVFF	TGTGCCAGCAGTGATGAGGGGAGGGGAAAGGTTTTCTTT
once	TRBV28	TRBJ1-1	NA	CASSPPGGWNRANTEAFF	TGTGCCAGCAGTCCCCCCGGGGGGTGGAACAGGGCTAACACTGAAGCTTTCTTT
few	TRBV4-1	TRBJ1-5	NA	CASSHYRDSNQPQHF	TGCGCCAGCAGCCATTACCGGGACAGCAATCAGCCCCAGCATTTT
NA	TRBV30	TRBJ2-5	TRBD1	CAWSVSGRGQETQYF	TGTGCCTGGAGTGTAAGCGGCAGGGGGCAAGAGACCCAGTACTTC
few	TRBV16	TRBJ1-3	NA	CASSRSTGNTIYF	TGTGCCAGCAGCCGCTCCACTGGAAACACCATATATTTT
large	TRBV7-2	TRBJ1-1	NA	CASSFPRGWGTEAFF	TGTGCCAGCAGCTTTCCCAGGGGATGGGGGACTGAAGCTTTCTTT